This T cell receptor beta chain was retrieved from a study of PD-1 blockade in classical Hodgkin lymphoma. Overall study findings and caveats: By cycle point C4D1, TCR diversity had risen significantly in CD4+ cells (but not CD8+ cells). Complete responders' diversity at baseline resembled that of newly diagnosed patients. Baseline TCR diversity was reportedly lower in newly diagnosed patients than healthy donors.

Time point defined: cycle 4 day 1 (C4D1), after 6 weeks of nivolumab. Every one of the patients relapsed after autologous stem cell transplantation (brentuximab vedotin exposure was variable). V was shortened by 7 bases and J by 5 bases, with 15 bases between the two germline ends. The CDR3 extends over 14 amino acids. Per the germline V gene, CDR1 is MNHEY and CDR2 is SVGAGI. With regard to this clone: Its antigen is as yet unknown.

Clones were sequenced by immunoSEQ multiplex PCR, and TCRdb holds only the in-frame ones, with some missing. The data hold about 64,000 clones, with more than 80% observed a single time. The chain employs TRBV6-5 and TRBJ2-1; D is possibly TRBD2 (5 bases). This sequence was found in a human donor with classical Hodgkin lymphoma. This material consisted of peripheral blood mononuclear cells (PBMCs), taken before the fourth cycle of nivolumab. CDR3 loop: CASTPGRVDNEQFF. The CDR3 nucleotides are TGTGCCAGCACCCCGGGGAGAGTGGACAATGAGCAGTTCTTC.